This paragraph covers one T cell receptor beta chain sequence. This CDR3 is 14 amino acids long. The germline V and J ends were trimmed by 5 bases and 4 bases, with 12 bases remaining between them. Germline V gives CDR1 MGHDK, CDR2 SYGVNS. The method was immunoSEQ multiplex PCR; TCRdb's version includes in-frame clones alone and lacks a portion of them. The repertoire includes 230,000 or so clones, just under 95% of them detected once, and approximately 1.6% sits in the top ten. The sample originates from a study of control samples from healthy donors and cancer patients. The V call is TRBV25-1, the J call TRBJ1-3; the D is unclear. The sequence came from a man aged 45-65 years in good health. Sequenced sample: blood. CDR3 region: CASSHPTGGNTIYF. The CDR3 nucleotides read TGTGCCAGCAGTCACCCGACTGGCGGAAACACCATATATTTT.